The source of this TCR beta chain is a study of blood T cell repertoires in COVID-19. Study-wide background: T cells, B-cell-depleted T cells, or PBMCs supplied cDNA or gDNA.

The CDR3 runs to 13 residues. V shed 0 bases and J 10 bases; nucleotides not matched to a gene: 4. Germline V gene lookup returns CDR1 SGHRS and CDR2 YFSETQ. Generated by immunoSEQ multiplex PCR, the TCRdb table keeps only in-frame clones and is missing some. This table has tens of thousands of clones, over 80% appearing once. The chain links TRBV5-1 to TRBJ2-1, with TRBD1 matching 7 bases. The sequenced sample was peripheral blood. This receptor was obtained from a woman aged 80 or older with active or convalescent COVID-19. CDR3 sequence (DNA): TGCGCCAGCAGCTTGGTAGGGGGCCGCGAGCAGTTCTTC. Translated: CASSLVGGREQFF.